This T cell receptor (beta chain) came from a study of blood T cell repertoires in COVID-19. Study-wide context: The samples span acute and convalescent COVID-19 from the United States, Italy and Spain. Sample material is recorded as cDNA or gDNA derived from T cells, B-cell-depleted T cells, or PBMCs.

Original processing methods: By means of reference gene primer amplification, nucleated cell counts were estimated. The method was immunoSEQ multiplex PCR; TCRdb's version includes in-frame clones alone and lacks a portion of them. For V, J and clone size, that table is used; D and trimming come from the DNA. Here the sample spans about 180,000 clones, 84% being singletons. Trimming removed 0 bases at V and 11 bases at J, with 12 bases between. Germline loops: CDR1 SGDLS, CDR2 YYNGEE. The CDR3 is 13 amino acids. This clone was observed a handful of times. This clonotype was sampled from a human donor in a cohort sampled during active COVID-19. Material: peripheral blood. This chain joins TRBV9 and TRBJ2-4; possibly TRBD2 for D (5 bases). The CDR3 DNA reads TGTGCCAGCAGCGTAGAGGTTGGAGGATTTCAGTACTTC. As protein: CASSVEVGGFQYF.